Presented here are 20 T cell receptor beta chains from one specimen sequenced in a study of blood T cell repertoires in COVID-19. Data came from immunoSEQ multiplex PCR; TCRdb stores just in-frame clones and leaves some out. The sample contains around 69,000 clones, roughly 89% of which appear only once. Sequenced material: peripheral blood. The receptors here all came from a woman aged 45-65 years with active COVID-19.

The J gene is TRBJ2-4, the V gene TRBV11-2; D is undetermined. The V end was cut by 5 bases, the J end by 11 bases, with 13 bases between. There are 12 residues in the CDR3. Germline CDR1 SGHAT, CDR2 FQNNGV. CDR3 residues: CASSLSARVQYF. In DNA form, the CDR3 reads TGTGCCAGCAGCCTCTCCGCCCGGGTTCAGTACTTC.

Concerning this clone itself: The same CDR3 can be traced to other DNA sequences in this sample. The chain uses TRBV19 and TRBJ2-1; 11 bases map to TRBD2. Looked up from germline, CDR1 is LNHDA and CDR2 is SQIVND (reference sequence). CDR3 size: 15 residues. Trimming at V came to 6 bases and at J to 2 bases, leaving 3 bases not matched to a gene. The CDR3 sequence is CASSGTSGTYNEQFF. CDR3 in DNA: TGTGCCAGTAGCGGGACTAGCGGAACCTACAATGAGCAGTTCTTC.

The gene calls are TRBV19 and TRBJ2-2; 9 nucleotides agree with TRBD1. CDR3 length: 15 residues. Germline V CDR1 and CDR2: LNHDA, SQIVND (reference sequence). The V segment lost 4 bases and the J segment 6 bases; nucleotides outside the gene matches: 6. The CDR3 is CASSTADRGPGELFF. The CDR3 bases are TGTGCCAGTAGTACAGCGGACAGGGGCCCCGGGGAGCTGTTTTTT.

The chain combines TRBV30 with TRBJ2-5; possible D gene TRBD1, 6 bases. The CDR3 is 15 residues long. The V and J ends lost 6 bases and 0 bases respectively, with 17 bases between them. The V gene's germline CDR1 is GTSNPN and CDR2 SVGIG (reference sequence). CDR3 in DNA: TGTGCCTGTCCTACCGGGACACGGTACCAAGAGACCCAGTACTTC. This sequence encodes CACPTGTRYQETQYF.

A remark on this clone: The DNA is omitted, as the CDR3 cannot be located on it reliably, and the CDR3 follows TCRdb's listing. V is TRBV28 and J is TRBJ1-5; the table's D call, TRBD1, has no DNA check behind it. Germline V lookup: CDR1 MDHEN, CDR2 SYDVKM. The CDR3 numbers 15 amino acids, ends counted. CDR3 amino acids: CASSSGQGNMEPQHF.

The chain uses TRBV6-4 and TRBJ2-3; 8 bases agree with TRBD2. V gave up 6 bases and J gave up 0 bases; unmatched junction bases: 2. Germline V gene lookup returns CDR1 MRHNA and CDR2 SNTAGT. The CDR3 length is 14 residues. CDR3 nucleotides: TGTGCCAGCAGAGCTAGCGGGAGCACAGATACGCAGTATTTT. Translating gives CASRASGSTDTQYF.

V and J are TRBV5-5 and TRBJ2-1, with 12 bases that match TRBD2. The V gene end was trimmed by 6 bases and the J gene end by 3 bases; junction bases not matched to a gene: 10. From germline, CDR1 is SGHKS and CDR2 YYEKEE (reference sequence). This CDR3 has 17 amino acids. In DNA, the CDR3 is TGTGCCAGCATCCGTTTGTTACTAGCGGGGGGCTACAATGAGCAGTTCTTC. Translated, it gives CASIRLLLAGGYNEQFF.

V usage is TRBV27 and J usage is TRBJ2-1, with 9 bases matching TRBD1. Looked up from germline, CDR1 is MNHEY and CDR2 is SMNVEV (reference sequence). Unmatched junction bases numbered 8, after V lost 3 bases and J lost 5 bases. The CDR3 extends over 16 amino acids. CDR3 residues: CASSFRDRVTHNEQFF. CDR3 DNA sequence: TGTGCCAGCAGTTTTAGGGACAGGGTCACTCACAATGAGCAGTTCTTC.

The chain links TRBV5-4 to TRBJ2-1, with TRBD2 identical over 10 bases. V was pared by 4 bases and J by 8 bases, with 12 bases of the junction left unmatched. The CDR3 has 16 residues. In germline, CDR1 is SGHNT, CDR2 YYREEE (reference sequence). The CDR3 sequence is CASSTPGLASLDEQFF. CDR3 bases: TGTGCCAGCAGCACACCGGGACTAGCGTCCCTTGATGAGCAGTTCTTC.

The V and J genes are TRBV5-1 and TRBJ2-5; 9 nucleotides match TRBD1. There are 16 residues in the CDR3. Germline CDR1 and CDR2: SGHRS and YFSETQ. J gave up 5 bases and V 1 base, and 9 bases lay outside the gene matches. In DNA, the CDR3 is TGCGCCAGCAGCTTGCCGCTAGGACAGGGGCGGGAGACCCAGTACTTC. Translation: CASSLPLGQGRETQYF. The full variable domain, rest sourced from reference TRBV5-1 and TRBJ2-5, is KAGVTQTPRYLIKTRGQQVTLSCSPISGHRSVSWYQQTPGQGLQFLFEYFSETQRNKGNFPGRFSGRQFSNSRSEMNVSTLELGDSALYLCASSLPLGQGRETQYFGPGTRLLVL.

The chain is built from TRBV9 and TRBJ1-3; no clear D. The germline gives CDR1 SGDLS, CDR2 YYNGEE. The CDR3 consists of 12 residues. V lost 5 bases and J lost 4, with 7 bases in between. The CDR3 nucleotides are TGTGCCAGCAGTCCGGGGGGAAACACCATATATTTT. As protein: CASSPGGNTIYF.

This chain uses TRBV7-3 with TRBJ2-1; 15 bases fit TRBD2. Trimming cost V 5 bases and J 5 bases; bases outside gene matches: 1. Germline CDR1 reads SGHTA; CDR2 reads FQGTGA. CDR3 length: 15 residues. CDR3 loop: CASSRTSGRDNEQFF. DNA for the CDR3: TGTGCCAGCAGCCGGACTAGCGGGAGGGACAATGAGCAGTTCTTC.

This chain joins TRBV9 and TRBJ2-2; TRBD2 matches at 13 bases. V dropped 3 bases and J dropped 6; count of bases not matched to a gene: 17. Germline V gene lookup returns CDR1 SGDLS and CDR2 YYNGEE. CDR3 length equals 20 residues. CDR3 in DNA: TGTGCCAGCAGCGCGGACCCACAAGGCCGGACTAGCGGGAGATCCGGGGAGCTGTTTTTT. This encodes CASSADPQGRTSGRSGELFF.

The chain employs TRBV6-5 and TRBJ2-1, with a possible D match to TRBD2 (6 bases). The CDR3 is 13 amino acids. In germline, CDR1 is MNHEY, CDR2 SVGAGI. The ends were cut back, 3 bases at V and 15 bases at J, with 18 bases in the middle. For the CDR3, the DNA is TGTGCCAGCAGTTATTTGGAGGGGCGATCTTGGTTCTTC. Its translation: CASSYLEGRSWFF.

The chain has TRBV19 and TRBJ1-2; TRBD1 matches 7 bases. The junction had 10 bases not matched to a gene; V was cut back by 7 bases and J by 2 bases. CDR1 LNHDA and CDR2 SQIVND come from the germline V gene (reference sequence). This CDR3 contains 15 residues. CDR3 sequence reads: CASTPGAGGNYGYTF. The CDR3 nucleotides are TGTGCCAGTACCCCAGGGGCAGGGGGGAACTATGGCTACACCTTC. The full variable domain, in which reference TRBV19 and TRBJ1-2 provide the parts outside the CDR3, is DGGITQSPKYLFRKEGQNVTLSCEQNLNHDAMYWYRQDPGQGLRLIYYSQIVNDFQKGDIAEGYSVSREKKESFPLTVTSAQKNPTAFYLCASTPGAGGNYGYTFGSGTRLTVV.

The chain uses TRBV7-8 and TRBJ2-1; 12 bases fit TRBD2. The V segment lost 4 bases and the J segment 0 bases; nucleotides outside the gene matches: 13. Germline V lookup: CDR1 SGHVS, CDR2 FQNEAQ. This CDR3 is 20 amino acids long. CDR3 region: CASSSRLSSGRGSSYNEQFF. The CDR3 DNA follows: TGTGCCAGCAGCTCCCGACTCTCTAGCGGGAGGGGGAGCTCCTACAATGAGCAGTTCTTC. The whole variable domain, filled in from reference TRBV7-8 and TRBJ2-1, reads GAGVSQSPRYKVAKRGQDVALRCDPISGHVSLFWYQQALGQGPEFLTYFQNEAQLDKSGLPSDRFFAERPEGSVSTLKIQRTQQEDSAVYLCASSSRLSSGRGSSYNEQFFGPGTRLTVL.

This sequence joins TRBV14 and TRBJ1-1; weak D call: TRBD1 (5 bases). CDR3 length: 14 residues. Germline V gene sequence: CDR1 SGHDN, CDR2 FVKESK. The V end was cut by 1 base, the J end by 5 bases, with 11 bases between. Here the CDR3 reads CASSQGRVGTEAFF. The CDR3 nucleotides are TGTGCCAGCAGCCAAGGCAGGGTCGGTACTGAAGCTTTCTTT.

The chain links TRBV19 to TRBJ2-2; 10 positions agree with TRBD2. This CDR3 region has 16 residues. Germline lookup yields CDR1 LNHDA and CDR2 SQIVND (reference sequence). J lost 5 bases, V lost 7 bases, and 10 bases had no gene match. The CDR3 sequence: CASNTPSGRRTGELFF. CDR3 nucleotides: TGTGCCAGTAATACTCCTAGCGGGAGAAGGACCGGGGAGCTGTTTTTT. The full variable domain, with the rest looked up from reference TRBV19 and TRBJ2-2, is DGGITQSPKYLFRKEGQNVTLSCEQNLNHDAMYWYRQDPGQGLRLIYYSQIVNDFQKGDIAEGYSVSREKKESFPLTVTSAQKNPTAFYLCASNTPSGRRTGELFFGEGSRLTVL.

The V call is TRBV6-5, the J call TRBJ2-7; TRBD2 might be the D (7 bases). Looked up from germline, CDR1 is MNHEY and CDR2 is SVGAGI. The CDR3 totals 14 residues. V lost 6 bases and J 6 bases, leaving 18 bases between the germline ends. The CDR3 coding sequence is TGTGCCAGCAGGGGGGGCGGGAGTCTTCCCGAGCAGTACTTC. The encoded protein is CASRGGGSLPEQYF.

V and J are TRBV19 and TRBJ2-1; possible D gene TRBD1, 6 bases. The CDR3 length is 15 residues. V lost 3 bases and J lost 5, with 14 bases in between. CDR1 and CDR2 (germline): LNHDA, SQIVND (reference sequence). The CDR3 region has the DNA TGTGCCAGTAGTATTCTCTCAGGGGAAAACAATGAGCAGTTCTTC. It is translated as CASSILSGENNEQFF.